This entry lists 3 T cell receptor beta chains sequenced from one sample in a study of cytomegalovirus exposure and HLA in healthy donors. Both 60 Vbeta primers and 13 Jbeta primers went into the PCR. Repertoires were generated with immunoSEQ multiplex PCR, while TCRdb's copy carries only in-frame clones and drops some. Found here are 90,000 to 100,000 clones, roughly a tenth of them singletons; the top ten hold approximately 5.1%. Source material: PBMCs. These TCRs come from a man in his fifties or sixties in good health and CMV-seropositive.

The rearrangement links TRBV5-6 to TRBJ2-5; 10 bases are a match to TRBD2. The J segment lost 4 bases and the V segment lost 2 bases, leaving 8 bases of the junction unmatched. The CDR3 consists of 16 residues. CDR1 is SGHDT and CDR2 is YYEEEE in the germline V gene. CDR3 DNA: TGTGCCAGCAGCTTTGGAGCGGGAGGGCCTATAGAGACCCAGTACTTC. As protein: CASSFGAGGPIETQYF.

The rearrangement joins TRBV2 to TRBJ1-1, with D unclear. Per the germline V gene, CDR1 is SNHLY and CDR2 is FYNNEI. V lost 7 bases, J lost 1 base, and 16 bases lay in between. CDR3 length: 15 residues. The CDR3 coding sequence is TGTGCCAGCAAAATATCCGAGGGCCCGAACACTGAAGCTTTCTTT. Encoded protein: CASKISEGPNTEAFF.

This clone was picked up a small number of times. This chain uses TRBV28 with TRBJ1-6; perhaps TRBD1 as D (6 bases). Between the trimmed V and J ends, which lost 3 bases and 0 bases, there was a span of 12 bases. In germline, CDR1 is MDHEN, CDR2 SYDVKM. The CDR3 consists of 17 residues. The DNA for the CDR3 is TGTGCCAGCAGTTTCCAGACAGGCAGCTCCTATAATTCACCCCTCCACTTT. Translated, it gives CASSFQTGSSYNSPLHF.